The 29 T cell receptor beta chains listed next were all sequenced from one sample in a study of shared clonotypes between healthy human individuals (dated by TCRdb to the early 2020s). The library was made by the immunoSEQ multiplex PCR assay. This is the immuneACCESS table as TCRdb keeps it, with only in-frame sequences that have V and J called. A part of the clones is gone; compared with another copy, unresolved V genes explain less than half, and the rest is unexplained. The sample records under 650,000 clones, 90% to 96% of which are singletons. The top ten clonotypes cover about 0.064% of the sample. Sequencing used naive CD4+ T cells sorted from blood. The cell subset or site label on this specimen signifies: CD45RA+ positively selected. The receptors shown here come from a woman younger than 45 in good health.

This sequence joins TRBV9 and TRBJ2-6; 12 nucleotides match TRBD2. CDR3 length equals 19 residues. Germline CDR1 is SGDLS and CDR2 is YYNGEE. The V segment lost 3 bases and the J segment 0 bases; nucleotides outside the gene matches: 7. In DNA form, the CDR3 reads TGTGCCAGCAGCGCCGGCGGACTAGCGGGGATCTCTGGGGCCAACGTCCTGACTTTC. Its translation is CASSAGGLAGISGANVLTF.

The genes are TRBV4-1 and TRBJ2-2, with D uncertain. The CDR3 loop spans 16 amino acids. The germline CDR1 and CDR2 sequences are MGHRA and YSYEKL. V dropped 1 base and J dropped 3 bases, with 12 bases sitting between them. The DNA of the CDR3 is TGCGCCAGCAGCCAAGTTGGTAGAAGTGACACCGGGGAGCTGTTTTTT. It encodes CASSQVGRSDTGELFF.

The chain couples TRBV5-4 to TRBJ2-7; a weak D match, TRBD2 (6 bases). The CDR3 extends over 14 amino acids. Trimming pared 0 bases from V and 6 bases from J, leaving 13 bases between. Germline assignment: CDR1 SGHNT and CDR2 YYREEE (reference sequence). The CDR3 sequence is CASSLGGRSGEQYF. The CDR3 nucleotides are TGTGCCAGCAGCTTGGGGGGGAGGTCGGGCGAGCAGTACTTC.

In DNA, the CDR3 is TGCGCCAGCAGCCAACCTGCCCCCTACGAGCAGTACTTC. Translation: CASSQPAPYEQYF. The chain uses TRBV5-1 and TRBJ2-7; D uncertain. Germline loops: CDR1 SGHRS, CDR2 YFSETQ. This CDR3 spans 13 amino acids. The V gene lost 4 bases and the J gene lost 2 bases, with 10 bases spanning the gap.

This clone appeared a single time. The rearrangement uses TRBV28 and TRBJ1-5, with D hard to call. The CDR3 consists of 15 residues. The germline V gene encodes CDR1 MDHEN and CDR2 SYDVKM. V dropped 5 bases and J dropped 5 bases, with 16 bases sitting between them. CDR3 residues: CASSVIQLRDQPQHF. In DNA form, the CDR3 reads TGTGCCAGCAGTGTGATTCAACTACGGGATCAGCCCCAGCATTTT.

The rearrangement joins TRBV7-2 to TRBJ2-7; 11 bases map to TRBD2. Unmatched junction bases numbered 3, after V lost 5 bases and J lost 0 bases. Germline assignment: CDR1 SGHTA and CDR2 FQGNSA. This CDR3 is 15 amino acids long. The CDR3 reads CASSQTSGGSYEQYF. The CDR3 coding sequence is TGTGCCAGCAGCCAAACTAGCGGGGGCTCCTACGAGCAGTACTTC.

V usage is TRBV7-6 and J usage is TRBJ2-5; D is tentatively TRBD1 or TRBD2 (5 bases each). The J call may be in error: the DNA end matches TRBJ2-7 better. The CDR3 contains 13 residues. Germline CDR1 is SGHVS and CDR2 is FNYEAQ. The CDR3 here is CASSRGRAYEQYF. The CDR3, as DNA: TGTGCCAGCAGCCGGGGACGAGCCTACGAGCAGTACTTC.

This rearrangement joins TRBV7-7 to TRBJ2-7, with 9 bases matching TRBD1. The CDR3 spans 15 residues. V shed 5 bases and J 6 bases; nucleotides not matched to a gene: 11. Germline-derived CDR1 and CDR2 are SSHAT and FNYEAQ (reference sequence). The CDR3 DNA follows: TGTGCCAGCAGCCTCCTACAGGGGGCGCGGCGCGAGCAGTACTTC. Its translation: CASSLLQGARREQYF.

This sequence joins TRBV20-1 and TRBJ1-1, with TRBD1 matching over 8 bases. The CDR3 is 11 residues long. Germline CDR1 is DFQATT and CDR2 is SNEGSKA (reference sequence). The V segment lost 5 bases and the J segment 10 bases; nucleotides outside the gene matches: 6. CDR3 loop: CSAGQGPSAFF. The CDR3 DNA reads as TGCAGTGCTGGACAGGGTCCATCAGCTTTCTTT.

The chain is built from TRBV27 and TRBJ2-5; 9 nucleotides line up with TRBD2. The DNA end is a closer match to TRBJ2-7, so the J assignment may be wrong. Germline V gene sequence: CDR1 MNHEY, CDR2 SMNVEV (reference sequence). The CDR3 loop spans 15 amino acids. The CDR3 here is CASTKTLAGLYEQYF. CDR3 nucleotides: TGTGCCAGCACCAAAACCCTAGCGGGACTCTACGAGCAGTACTTC.

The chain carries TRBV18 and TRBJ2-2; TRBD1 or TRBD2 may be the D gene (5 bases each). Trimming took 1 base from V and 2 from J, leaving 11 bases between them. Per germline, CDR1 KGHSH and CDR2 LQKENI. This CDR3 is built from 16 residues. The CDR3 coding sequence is TGTGCCAGCTCACCACGGGACGGGCCAAACACCGGGGAGCTGTTTTTT. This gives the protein CASSPRDGPNTGELFF.

The CDR3 spells CASSLVASGPTGELFF. The DNA of the CDR3 is TGTGCCAGCAGCTTAGTGGCGAGCGGACCCACCGGGGAGCTGTTTTTT. The V gene is TRBV11-2, the J gene TRBJ2-2; possible D gene TRBD2, 5 bases. CDR1 and CDR2 (germline): SGHAT, FQNNGV. V lost 1 base and J 4 bases, leaving 13 bases between the germline ends. CDR3 length: 16 residues.

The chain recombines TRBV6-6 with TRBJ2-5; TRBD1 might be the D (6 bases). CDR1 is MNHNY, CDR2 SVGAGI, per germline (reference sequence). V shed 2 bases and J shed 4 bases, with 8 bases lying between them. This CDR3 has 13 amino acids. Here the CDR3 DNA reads TGTGCCAGCAGTTACAGGGGGAGAGAGACCCAGTACTTC. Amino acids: CASSYRGRETQYF.

In DNA, the CDR3 is TGTGCCAGCAGTCTTGGGACTAGCGGGAGTGCAATCTTCTTC. This gives the protein CASSLGTSGSAIFF. V usage is TRBV11-2 and J usage is TRBJ2-1, with 14 positions matching TRBD2. The CDR3 is 14 amino acids. Germline V gene lookup returns CDR1 SGHAT and CDR2 FQNNGV. With V trimmed by 6 bases and J by 16 bases, 11 bases remained unmatched.

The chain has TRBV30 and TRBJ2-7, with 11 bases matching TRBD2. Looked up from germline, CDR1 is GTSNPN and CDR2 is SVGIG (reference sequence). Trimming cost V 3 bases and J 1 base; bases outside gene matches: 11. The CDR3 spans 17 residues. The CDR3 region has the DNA TGTGCCTGGAGGGGCAGGGGACTAGCGGACTCGTCCTACGAGCAGTACTTC. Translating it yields CAWRGRGLADSSYEQYF.

CDR3 residues: CASSDTTAAYEQYF. Written as DNA, the CDR3 is TGTGCCAGCAGTGACACTACTGCCGCCTACGAGCAGTACTTC. The J gene is TRBJ2-7, the V gene TRBV6-1, with no clear D. CDR1 MNHNS and CDR2 SASEGT come from the germline V gene. The V gene lost 3 bases and the J gene lost 2 bases, with 11 bases spanning the gap. The CDR3 is 14 residues long.

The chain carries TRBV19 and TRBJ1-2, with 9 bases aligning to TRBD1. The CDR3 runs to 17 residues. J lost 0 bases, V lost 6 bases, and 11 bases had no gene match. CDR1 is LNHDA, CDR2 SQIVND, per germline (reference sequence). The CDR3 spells CASRPRTGAQSNYGYTF. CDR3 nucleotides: TGTGCCAGTAGACCCCGGACAGGGGCCCAATCTAACTATGGCTACACCTTC.

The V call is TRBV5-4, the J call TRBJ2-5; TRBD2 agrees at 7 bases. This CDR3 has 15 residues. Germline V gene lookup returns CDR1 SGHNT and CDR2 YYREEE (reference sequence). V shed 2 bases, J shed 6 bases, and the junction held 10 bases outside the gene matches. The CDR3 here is CASSFGAGSDQTQYF. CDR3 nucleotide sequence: TGTGCCAGCAGCTTCGGAGCGGGATCCGACCAGACCCAGTACTTC.

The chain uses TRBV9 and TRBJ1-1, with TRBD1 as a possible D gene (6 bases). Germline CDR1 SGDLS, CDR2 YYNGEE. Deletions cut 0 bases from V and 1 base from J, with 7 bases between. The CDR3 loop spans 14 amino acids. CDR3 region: CASSVVTGNTEAFF. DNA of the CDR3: TGTGCCAGCAGCGTAGTGACAGGGAACACTGAAGCTTTCTTT.

The CDR3 loop reads CASSEGDRGVEKLFF. DNA of the CDR3: TGTGCCAGCAGTGAGGGAGACAGGGGGGTTGAAAAACTGTTTTTT. V is TRBV2 and J is TRBJ1-4, with 9 bases that match TRBD1. CDR1 SNHLY and CDR2 FYNNEI come from the germline V gene. V shed 3 bases, J shed 7 bases, and the junction held 6 bases outside the gene matches. The CDR3 has 15 amino acids.

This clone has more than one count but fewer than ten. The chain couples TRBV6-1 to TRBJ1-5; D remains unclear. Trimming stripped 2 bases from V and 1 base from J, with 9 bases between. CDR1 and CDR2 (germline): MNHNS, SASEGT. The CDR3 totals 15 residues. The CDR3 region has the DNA TGTGCCAGCAGTGAACGGGAATACAGCAATCAGCCCCAGCATTTT. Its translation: CASSEREYSNQPQHF.

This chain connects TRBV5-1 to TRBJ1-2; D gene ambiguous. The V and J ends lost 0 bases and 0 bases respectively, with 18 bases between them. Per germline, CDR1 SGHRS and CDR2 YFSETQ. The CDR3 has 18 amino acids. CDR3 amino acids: CASSLVYGGKGPNYGYTF. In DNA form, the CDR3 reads TGCGCCAGCAGCTTGGTGTACGGTGGCAAGGGCCCTAACTATGGCTACACCTTC.

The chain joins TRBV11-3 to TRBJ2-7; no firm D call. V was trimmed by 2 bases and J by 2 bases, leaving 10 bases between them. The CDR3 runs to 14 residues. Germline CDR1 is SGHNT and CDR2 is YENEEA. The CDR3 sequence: CASSLLDKPYEQYF. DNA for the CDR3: TGTGCCAGCAGCTTACTTGACAAACCCTACGAGCAGTACTTC.

CDR3 in DNA: TGTGCCAGCTCACCCAGAACCGGGACTAGTCGCGAGCAGTACTTC. Translating gives CASSPRTGTSREQYF. This rearrangement joins TRBV18 to TRBJ2-7; 8 nucleotides align to TRBD2. This CDR3 has 15 amino acids. V shed 3 bases and J 6 bases; nucleotides not matched to a gene: 10. The germline V gene has CDR1 KGHSH and CDR2 LQKENI.

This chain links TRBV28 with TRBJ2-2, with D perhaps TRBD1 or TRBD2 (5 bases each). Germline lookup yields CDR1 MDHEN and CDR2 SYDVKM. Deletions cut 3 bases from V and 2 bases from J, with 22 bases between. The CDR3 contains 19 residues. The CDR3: CASSFYPPYGDHNTGELFF. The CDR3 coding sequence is TGTGCCAGCAGTTTCTACCCACCCTACGGGGACCATAACACCGGGGAGCTGTTTTTT.

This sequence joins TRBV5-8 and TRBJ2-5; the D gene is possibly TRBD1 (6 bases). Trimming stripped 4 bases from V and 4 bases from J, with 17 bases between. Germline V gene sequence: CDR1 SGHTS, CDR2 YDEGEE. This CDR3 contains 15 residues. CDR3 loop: CASSPQGGGRETQYF. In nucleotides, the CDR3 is TGTGCCAGCAGCCCCCAAGGGGGTGGGCGAGAGACCCAGTACTTC.

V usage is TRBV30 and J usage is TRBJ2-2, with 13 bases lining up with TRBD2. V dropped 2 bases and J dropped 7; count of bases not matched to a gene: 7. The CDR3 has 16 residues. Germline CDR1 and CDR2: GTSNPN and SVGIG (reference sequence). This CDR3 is CAWSLGLAGAIGELFF. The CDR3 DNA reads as TGTGCCTGGAGTCTCGGACTAGCGGGAGCCATCGGGGAGCTGTTTTTT.

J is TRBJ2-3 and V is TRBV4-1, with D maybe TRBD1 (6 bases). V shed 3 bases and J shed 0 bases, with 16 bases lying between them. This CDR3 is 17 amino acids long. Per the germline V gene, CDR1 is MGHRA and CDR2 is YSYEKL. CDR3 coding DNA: TGCGCCAGCAGCCATCCCGCGAAACAGGGTAGCACAGATACGCAGTATTTT. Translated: CASSHPAKQGSTDTQYF.

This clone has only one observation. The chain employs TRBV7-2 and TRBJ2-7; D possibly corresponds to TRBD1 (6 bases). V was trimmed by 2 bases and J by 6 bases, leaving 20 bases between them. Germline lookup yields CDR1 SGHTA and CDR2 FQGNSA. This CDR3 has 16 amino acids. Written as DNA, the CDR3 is TGTGCCAGCAGCTTATTCCAGGGGCAGGGCTGGAGCGAGCAGTACTTC. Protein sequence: CASSLFQGQGWSEQYF.